One sample yielded the 27 T cell receptor beta chains listed below, sequenced in a study of T cells expressing NK-cell markers. Following a re-call of the 5' RACE reads, TCRdb has one entry per CDR3 protein and lacks DNA. The listing records 300,000 to 450,000 distinct CDR3 sequences. Sample: blood T cells: a sorted CD56 or NKG2C T cell subset, CD4+ or CD8+ T cells, or bulk PBMC T cells (not recorded which). All receptors derive from a man aged 18-75 years in good health.

The gene calls are TRBV7-9 and TRBJ2-3. Germline-derived CDR1 and CDR2 are SEHNR and FQNEAQ (reference sequence). The CDR3 sequence is 12 residues long. The CDR3 sequence: CASSPVKDTQYF.

This sequence joins TRBV12-3 or TRBV12-4 and TRBJ2-7; TCRdb proposes TRBD1, but this gene call is untestable without DNA. The CDR3 contains 15 residues. The CDR3 spells CASRAGTGGLYEQYF.

This rearrangement joins TRBV27 to TRBJ1-2; TCRdb picks TRBD1, but there is no DNA to check that call. In germline, CDR1 is MNHEY, CDR2 SMNVEV (reference sequence). The CDR3 loop spans 13 amino acids. The CDR3 spells CASSYGQGGGYTF.

V is TRBV5-1 and J is TRBJ2-2; absent DNA, TCRdb's TRBD1 call cannot be checked. The CDR3 has 17 residues. Germline CDR1 reads SGHRS; CDR2 reads YFSETQ. The CDR3 sequence: CASSLNSPASGTGELFF. Combining the CDR3 with reference TRBV5-1 and TRBJ2-2 gives the whole variable domain KAGVTQTPRYLIKTRGQQVTLSCSPISGHRSVSWYQQTPGQGLQFLFEYFSETQRNKGNFPGRFSGRQFSNSRSEMNVSTLELGDSALYLCASSLNSPASGTGELFFGEGSRLTVL.

CDR3 residues: CSADPLADGDTGELFF. The V and J genes are TRBV20-1 and TRBJ2-2. Germline lookup yields CDR1 DFQATT and CDR2 SNEGSKA (reference sequence). This CDR3 comprises 16 residues.

J is TRBJ2-5 and V is TRBV20-1; there is no DNA to check the TCRdb D call of TRBD1. The CDR3 runs to 16 residues. The germline gives CDR1 DFQATT, CDR2 SNEGSKA (reference sequence). CDR3 region: CSAPPPKGGGQETQYF.

The chain couples TRBV10-3 to TRBJ1-5; absent DNA, TCRdb's TRBD1 call cannot be checked. This CDR3 is built from 13 residues. In germline, CDR1 is ENHRY, CDR2 SYGVKD. The CDR3 protein is CAIRLGQGQPQHF.

The CDR3 sequence: CASSSGTDRQPQHF. J is TRBJ1-5 and V is TRBV7-7; without DNA, the TCRdb call of TRBD1 cannot be checked. Germline V gene data show CDR1 as SSHAT and CDR2 as FNYEAQ (reference sequence). The CDR3 is made up of 14 amino acids.

The gene calls are TRBV18 and TRBJ2-2; as DNA is missing, the TRBD2 call by TCRdb cannot be tested. Germline CDR1 and CDR2: KGHSH and LQKENI. The CDR3 has 19 amino acids. CDR3 residues: CASRKSGTSGGLNTGELFF. The whole variable domain, remainder taken from reference TRBV18 and TRBJ2-2, is NAGVMQNPRHLVRRRGQEARLRCSPMKGHSHVYWYRQLPEEGLKFMVYLQKENIIDESGMPKERFSAEFPKEGPSILRIQQVVRGDSAAYFCASRKSGTSGGLNTGELFFGEGSRLTVL.

The CDR3 spells CSATFSTFDTQYF. V gene TRBV20-1 combines with J gene TRBJ2-3. Germline V gives CDR1 DFQATT, CDR2 SNEGSKA (reference sequence). The CDR3 runs 13 residues.

This rearrangement joins TRBV12-3 or TRBV12-4 to TRBJ1-2; the TCRdb D gene call, TRBD1, has no DNA to confirm it. This CDR3 contains 16 residues. CDR3 loop: CASSFPGQGSNYGYTF.

The chain is built from TRBV28 and TRBJ1-1; TCRdb's assignment of TRBD1 cannot be checked, as there is no DNA. The length of the CDR3 is 14 residues. Per germline, CDR1 MDHEN and CDR2 SYDVKM. Here the CDR3 reads CASRDFQGRAEAFF.

The chain has TRBV7-6 and TRBJ2-1; with no DNA, the TCRdb D assignment of TRBD1 cannot be verified. The germline gives CDR1 SGHVS, CDR2 FNYEAQ. The CDR3 runs to 15 residues. The CDR3: CASSKSGQEHNEQFF.

The chain carries TRBV12-3 or TRBV12-4 and TRBJ1-6. This CDR3 has 15 residues. The chain's CDR3 is CASSLVIRGNSPLHF.

This chain links TRBV5-1 with TRBJ2-7; TCRdb calls TRBD1, which cannot be checked without DNA. Germline CDR1 and CDR2: SGHRS and YFSETQ. This CDR3 spans 16 amino acids. The CDR3 protein is CASSRTRETPPYEQYF.

The V and J genes are TRBV10-3 and TRBJ1-2. Per germline, CDR1 ENHRY and CDR2 SYGVKD. This CDR3 has 13 amino acids. The CDR3 loop reads CAISEDGFDGYTF.

This chain uses TRBV5-5 with TRBJ1-1. Germline values: CDR1 SGHKS, CDR2 YYEKEE (reference sequence). This CDR3 is 14 amino acids long. CDR3 region: CASSRPTAHTEAFF.

The chain is built from TRBV12-3 or TRBV12-4 and TRBJ2-3; TCRdb's D gene call, TRBD1, goes unchecked for lack of DNA. The CDR3 contains 15 residues. CDR3 residues: CASSPDWAERDTQYF.

The rearrangement uses TRBV7-9 and TRBJ2-5; TCRdb's assignment of TRBD1 cannot be checked, as there is no DNA. Looked up from germline, CDR1 is SEHNR and CDR2 is FQNEAQ (reference sequence). CDR3 length: 13 residues. CDR3 sequence reads: CASRDRVQETQYF.

The V and J genes are TRBV4-1 and TRBJ2-1; absent DNA, TCRdb's TRBD2 call cannot be checked. The germline V gene has CDR1 MGHRA and CDR2 YSYEKL. The CDR3 spans 18 residues. CDR3: CASSRGLAGGSSYNEQFF.

V and J are TRBV18 and TRBJ2-3; the TCRdb D gene call, TRBD1, has no DNA to confirm it. Germline loops: CDR1 KGHSH, CDR2 LQKENI. The CDR3 loop spans 16 amino acids. CDR3 residues: CASSPRAGATTDTQYF. Drawing the rest from reference TRBV18 and TRBJ2-3, the complete variable domain is NAGVMQNPRHLVRRRGQEARLRCSPMKGHSHVYWYRQLPEEGLKFMVYLQKENIIDESGMPKERFSAEFPKEGPSILRIQQVVRGDSAAYFCASSPRAGATTDTQYFGPGTRLTVL.

This chain links TRBV29-1 with TRBJ1-2; there is no DNA to check the TCRdb D call of TRBD1. The CDR3 totals 12 residues. Germline CDR1 SQVTM, CDR2 ANQGSEA. CDR3 sequence: CSVGGQAGGYTF.

This sequence joins TRBV18 and TRBJ2-7; TCRdb selects TRBD1, and the lack of DNA leaves this call unchecked. Germline loops: CDR1 KGHSH, CDR2 LQKENI. The CDR3 contains 15 residues. CDR3 amino acids: CASSPDQGAGYEQYF.

The chain links TRBV29-1 to TRBJ1-5; TCRdb outputs TRBD1, but without DNA this stays unchecked. The CDR3 has 13 amino acids. Germline V CDR1 and CDR2: SQVTM, ANQGSEA. CDR3 region: CSVRRDANQPQHF.

The chain combines TRBV18 with TRBJ2-2. This CDR3 is 12 amino acids long. Germline assignment: CDR1 KGHSH and CDR2 LQKENI. The CDR3 reads CASSRLTGELFF.

The chain uses TRBV2 and TRBJ1-4; TCRdb's D gene call, TRBD1, goes unchecked for lack of DNA. Germline V gives CDR1 SNHLY, CDR2 FYNNEI. The CDR3 has 16 amino acids. The CDR3 here is CASRGTGISTNEKLFF.

The chain couples TRBV10-3 to TRBJ2-1; TCRdb's D gene call, TRBD1, goes unchecked for lack of DNA. This CDR3 comprises 13 residues. Germline CDR1 is ENHRY and CDR2 is SYGVKD. The CDR3 sequence: CAIGLQGYNEQFF.